This T cell receptor beta chain was sequenced for a study of blood T cell repertoires in COVID-19 (dated by TCRdb to 2020 to 2022). Broadly, across the study: The collaborator samples originated in the United States, Italy and Spain and spanned the acute and convalescent phases of COVID-19. The material from the prospective study consisted of cDNA or gDNA derived from T cells, B-cell-depleted T cells, or PBMCs. The dataset comprised deeply sampled blood TCRbeta repertoires from subjects exposed to, actively infected with, or recovered from COVID-19. The repertoires were released in a freely available public database meant as a resource for research on the immune response to SARS-CoV-2. The samples were drawn from two sources: the first 160 participants of the ongoing ImmuneRACE study, and fewer than 1,500 subjects contributed by 6 global collaborators. A de-identified subject ID, COVID-19 status, age in years and sex were almost always included in the sample metadata. Where HLA class I and class II types were available, the types were taken from metadata supplied by the sample provider, not from assay-based typing.

Participants in the prospective study were enrolled through a virtual design, were aged about 18 to 100 years, and lived in 24 United States geographic areas. In the prospective study, participants were assigned to cohorts based on the clinical history participants reported in a screening survey and a study questionnaire. For ImmuneRACE Cohort 3, a participant was defined as recovered based on two consecutive negative NP/OP PCR tests, clearance by a healthcare professional, or resolution of symptoms. In the prospective study, mobile phlebotomists collected whole blood, serum and a nasopharyngeal or oropharyngeal swab from each participant. Over a roughly 2-month period, participants in the prospective study had the option of providing additional blood draws and questionnaires. Blood samples from the prospective study were shipped frozen or at room temperature prior to DNA extraction. The immunoSEQ Assay, a bias-controlled multiplex PCR, was used to amplify TCRbeta CDR3 regions from genomic DNA. In the paper's pipeline: The number of nucleated cells in each sample was estimated by amplification of reference gene primers within the assay. To quantify the absolute abundance of each unique TCRbeta CDR3 rearrangement, sequence reads were collapsed and filtered. For each sample, productive Simpson clonality was calculated as the square root of Simpson's diversity index across productive rearrangements. TCRdb obtained this table from immuneACCESS and retained in-frame rearrangements with V and J assigned. These tables miss some clones; where compared with another copy, unresolved V genes account for less than half of the shortfall, and the remainder is unexplained. V and J calls and clone size follow that table, whereas D and trimming were derived from the DNA. The table for this sample lists fewer than 350,000 clones; around 88% of them were counted only once. The ten most abundant clones make up 6% to 7% of the sample.

With regard to this clone: It lacks a known antigen. No quality values exist for individual bases; no much larger clone is one base distant.

The germline ends are 14 bases apart after V is trimmed by 12 bases and J by 3 bases. The CDR3 runs 13 residues from the cysteine to the phenylalanine. CDR3 DNA only is kept here, 39 bases in frame from base 1. CDR1 and CDR2 are read off the germline V gene as KGHDR and SFDVKD. Results and caveats for the whole study, not just this receptor: Clinical and demographic metadata were provided uncurated, with the amount varying by source and participant.

Sequencing was carried out using PBMCs or T cells enriched from blood (not recorded which). The sequence derives from a woman aged 40-49 years who had recovered from COVID-19. The V and J genes are TRBV24-1 and TRBJ1-5; the D segment could be TRBD1, given 6 matching bases. Here the CDR3 is given as CARGGVANQPQHF. The sequence in DNA is TGTGCCCGAGGGGGGGTTGCCAATCAGCCCCAGCATTTT.